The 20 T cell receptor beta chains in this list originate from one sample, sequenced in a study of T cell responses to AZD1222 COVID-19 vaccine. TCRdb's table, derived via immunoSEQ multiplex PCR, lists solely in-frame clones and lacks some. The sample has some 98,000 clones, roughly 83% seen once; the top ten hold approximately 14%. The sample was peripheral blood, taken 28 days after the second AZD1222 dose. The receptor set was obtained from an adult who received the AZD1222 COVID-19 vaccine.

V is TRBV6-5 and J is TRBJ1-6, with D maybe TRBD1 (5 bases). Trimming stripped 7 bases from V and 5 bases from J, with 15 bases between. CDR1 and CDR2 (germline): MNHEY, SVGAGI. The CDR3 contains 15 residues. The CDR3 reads CASTPSGTDNSPLHF. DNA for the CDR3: TGTGCCAGCACTCCTTCTGGGACGGATAATTCACCCCTCCACTTT.

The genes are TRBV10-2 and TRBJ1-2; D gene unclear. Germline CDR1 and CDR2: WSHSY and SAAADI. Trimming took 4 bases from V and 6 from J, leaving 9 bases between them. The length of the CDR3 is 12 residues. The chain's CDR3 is CASSGSLDGYTF. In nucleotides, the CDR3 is TGCGCCAGCAGTGGCAGTCTGGATGGCTACACCTTC.

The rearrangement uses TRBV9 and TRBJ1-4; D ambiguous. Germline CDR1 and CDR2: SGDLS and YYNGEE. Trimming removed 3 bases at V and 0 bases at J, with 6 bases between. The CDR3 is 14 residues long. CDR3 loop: CASSAPATNEKLFF. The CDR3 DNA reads TGTGCCAGCAGCGCCCCTGCAACTAATGAAAAACTGTTTTTT.

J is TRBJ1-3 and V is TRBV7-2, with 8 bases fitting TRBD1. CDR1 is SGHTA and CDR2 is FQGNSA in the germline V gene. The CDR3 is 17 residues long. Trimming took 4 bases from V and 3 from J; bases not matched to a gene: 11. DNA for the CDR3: TGTGCCAGCAGCTCCCAACTTCGGACAGGGTTTGGAAACACCATATATTTT. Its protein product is CASSSQLRTGFGNTIYF.

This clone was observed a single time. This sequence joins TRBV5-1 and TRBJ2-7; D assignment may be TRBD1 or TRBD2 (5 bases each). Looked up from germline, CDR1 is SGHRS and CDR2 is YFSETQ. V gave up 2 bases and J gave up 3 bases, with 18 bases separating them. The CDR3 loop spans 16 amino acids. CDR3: CASSLSSGRNIYEQYF. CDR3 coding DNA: TGCGCCAGCAGCTTATCATCGGGACGGAACATCTACGAGCAGTACTTC.

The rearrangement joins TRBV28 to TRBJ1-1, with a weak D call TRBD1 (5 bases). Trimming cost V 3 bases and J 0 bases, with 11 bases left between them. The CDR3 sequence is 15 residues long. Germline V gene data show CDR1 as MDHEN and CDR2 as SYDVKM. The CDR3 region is CASSLGTTVNTEAFF. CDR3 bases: TGTGCCAGCAGTTTGGGGACGACAGTGAACACTGAAGCTTTCTTT.

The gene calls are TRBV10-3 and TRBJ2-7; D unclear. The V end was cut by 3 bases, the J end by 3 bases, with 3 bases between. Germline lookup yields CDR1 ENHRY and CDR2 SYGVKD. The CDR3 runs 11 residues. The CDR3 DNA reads TGTGCCATCAGTGACCTCTACGAGCAGTACTTC. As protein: CAISDLYEQYF.

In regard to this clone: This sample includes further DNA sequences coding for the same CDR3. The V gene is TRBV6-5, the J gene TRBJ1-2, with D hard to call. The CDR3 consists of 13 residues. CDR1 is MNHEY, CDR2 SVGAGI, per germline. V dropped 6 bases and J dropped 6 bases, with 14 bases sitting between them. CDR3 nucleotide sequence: TGTGCCAGCAGCCAACAAGGAGGTCATGGCTACACCTTC. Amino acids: CASSQQGGHGYTF.

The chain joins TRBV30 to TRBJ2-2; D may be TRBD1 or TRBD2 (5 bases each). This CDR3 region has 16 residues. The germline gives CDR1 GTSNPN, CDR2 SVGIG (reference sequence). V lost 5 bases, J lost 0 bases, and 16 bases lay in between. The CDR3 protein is CAWGGRGRANTGELFF. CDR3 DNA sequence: TGTGCCTGGGGGGGACGAGGGCGCGCGAACACCGGGGAGCTGTTTTTT.

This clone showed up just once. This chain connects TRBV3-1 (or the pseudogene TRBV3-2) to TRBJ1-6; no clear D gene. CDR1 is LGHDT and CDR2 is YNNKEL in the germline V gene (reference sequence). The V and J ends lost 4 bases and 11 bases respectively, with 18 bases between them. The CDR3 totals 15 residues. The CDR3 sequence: CASSRSPGGIPPLHF. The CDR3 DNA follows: TGTGCCAGCAGCCGATCCCCGGGCGGGATCCCACCCCTCCACTTT.

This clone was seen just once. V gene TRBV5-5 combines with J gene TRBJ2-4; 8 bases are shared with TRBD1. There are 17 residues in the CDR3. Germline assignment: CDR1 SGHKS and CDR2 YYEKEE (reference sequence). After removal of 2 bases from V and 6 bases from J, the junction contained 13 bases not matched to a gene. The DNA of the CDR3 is TGTGCCAGCAGCTTTAGCGGAGGACAGGGAGACGGAAACATTCAGTACTTC. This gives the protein CASSFSGGQGDGNIQYF.

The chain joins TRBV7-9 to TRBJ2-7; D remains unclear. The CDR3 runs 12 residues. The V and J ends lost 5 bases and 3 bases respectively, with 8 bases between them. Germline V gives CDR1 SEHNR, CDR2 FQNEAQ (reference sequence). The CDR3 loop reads CASSDYNYEQYF. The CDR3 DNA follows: TGTGCCAGCAGCGATTACAACTACGAGCAGTACTTC.

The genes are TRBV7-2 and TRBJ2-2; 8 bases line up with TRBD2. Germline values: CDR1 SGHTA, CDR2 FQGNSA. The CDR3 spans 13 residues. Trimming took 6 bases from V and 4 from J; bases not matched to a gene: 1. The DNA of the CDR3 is TGTGCCAGCAGTCGGGGGGGCACCGGGGAGCTGTTTTTT. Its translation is CASSRGGTGELFF. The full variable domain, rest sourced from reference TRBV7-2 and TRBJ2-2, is GAGVSQSPSNKVTEKGKDVELRCDPISGHTALYWYRQSLGQGLEFLIYFQGNSAPDKSGLPSDRFSAERTGGSVSTLTIQRTQQEDSAVYLCASSRGGTGELFFGEGSRLTVL.

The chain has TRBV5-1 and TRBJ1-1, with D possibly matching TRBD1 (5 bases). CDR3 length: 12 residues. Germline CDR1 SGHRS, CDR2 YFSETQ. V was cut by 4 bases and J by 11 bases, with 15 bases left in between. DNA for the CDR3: TGCGCCAGCAGCCTCGGGGCAGGGACTGCTTTCTTT. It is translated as CASSLGAGTAFF.

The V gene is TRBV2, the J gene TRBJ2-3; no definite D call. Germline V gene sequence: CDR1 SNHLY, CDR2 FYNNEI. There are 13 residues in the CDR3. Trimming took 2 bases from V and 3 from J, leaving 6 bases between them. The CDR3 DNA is TGTGCCAGCAGTGAAACCCAGACAGATACGCAGTATTTT. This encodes CASSETQTDTQYF. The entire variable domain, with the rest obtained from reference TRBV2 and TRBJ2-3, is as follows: EPEVTQTPSHQVTQMGQEVILRCVPISNHLYFYWYRQILGQKVEFLVSFYNNEISEKSEIFDDQFSVERPDGSNFTLKIRSTKLEDSAMYFCASSETQTDTQYFGPGTRLTVL.

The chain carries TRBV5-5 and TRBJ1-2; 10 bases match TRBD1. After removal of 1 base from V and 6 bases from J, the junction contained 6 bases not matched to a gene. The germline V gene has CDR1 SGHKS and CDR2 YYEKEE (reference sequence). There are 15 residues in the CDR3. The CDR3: CASSLWGQGTHGYTF. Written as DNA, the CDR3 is TGTGCCAGCAGCTTGTGGGGACAGGGGACACATGGCTACACCTTC.

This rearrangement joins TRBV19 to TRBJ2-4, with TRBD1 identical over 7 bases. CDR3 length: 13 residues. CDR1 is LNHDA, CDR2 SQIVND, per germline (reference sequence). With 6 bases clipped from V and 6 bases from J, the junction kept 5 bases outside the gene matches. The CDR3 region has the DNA TGTGCCAGTAGGCCGGGACAGACAAACATTCAGTACTTC. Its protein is CASRPGQTNIQYF.

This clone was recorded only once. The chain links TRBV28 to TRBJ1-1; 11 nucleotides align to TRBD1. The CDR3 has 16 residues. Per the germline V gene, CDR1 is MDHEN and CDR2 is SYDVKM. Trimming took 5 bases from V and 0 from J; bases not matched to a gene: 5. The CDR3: CASSPRTGGLNTEAFF. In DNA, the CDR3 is TGTGCCAGCAGTCCCAGGACAGGGGGCTTGAACACTGAAGCTTTCTTT.

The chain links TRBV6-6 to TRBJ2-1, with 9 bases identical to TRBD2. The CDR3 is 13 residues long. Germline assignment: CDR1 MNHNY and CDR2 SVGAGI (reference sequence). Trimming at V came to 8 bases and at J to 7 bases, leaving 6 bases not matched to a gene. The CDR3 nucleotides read TGTGCCAGCGGGGAAAGCGGGAGGAATGAGCAGTTCTTC. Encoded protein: CASGESGRNEQFF.

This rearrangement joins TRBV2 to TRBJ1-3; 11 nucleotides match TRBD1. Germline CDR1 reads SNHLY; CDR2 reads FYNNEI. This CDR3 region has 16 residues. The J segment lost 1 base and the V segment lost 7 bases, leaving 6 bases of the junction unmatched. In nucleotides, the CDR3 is TGTGCCAGCATGGGACAGGGGGTATCGTCTGGAAACACCATATATTTT. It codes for CASMGQGVSSGNTIYF.